What follows are 31 T cell receptor beta chains derived from one specimen sequenced in a study of tumor-infiltrating lymphocytes in primary liver carcinoma (dated by TCRdb to the late 2010s). The sequencing machine was an Illumina HiSeq 2500. TCRbeta-specific cDNA was reverse-transcribed from roughly 500 ng total RNA using a constant-region primer and ProtoScript II reverse transcriptase. TCRbeta libraries were built with three nested multiplex PCR rounds, a slightly modified ARM-PCR procedure. The first two PCR rounds used multiplex TRBV1-TRBV30 forward primers with a Cbeta reverse primer, each for about 9 cycles. TCRdb trimmed the raw reads at Q25, called clones with MiXCR and kept productive beta chains. Here each entry gathers all rows of one CDR3 protein and keeps the most common genes and DNA. Within this sample are roughly 180,000 distinct CDR3 sequences, with 60% of them counted one time only. In total, the top ten clones hold 72% of the sample.

TRIzol reagent was used to extract blood RNA from unsorted whole blood, while the DNeasy Blood & Tissue kit provided the germline DNA. The material sequenced was peripheral blood. The origin of the receptors is a man between 40 and 49 years old with primary liver carcinoma and hepatitis B virus infection.

The chain links TRBV12-3 or TRBV12-4 to TRBJ2-2; D is ambiguous. This CDR3 has 14 amino acids. Trimming removed 3 bases at V and 10 bases at J, with 15 bases between. The CDR3 region is CASSLVGTAVELFF. DNA for the CDR3: TGTGCCAGCAGTTTGGTTGGAACGGCCGTGGAGCTGTTTTTT.

This clonotype has ten or more counts. The chain recombines TRBV29-1 with TRBJ2-2; 8 nucleotides align to TRBD1. The CDR3 runs to 14 residues. CDR1 and CDR2 from the germline V gene are SQVTM and ANQGSEA. J was trimmed by 7 bases and V by 4 bases; bases with no gene match: 8. CDR3 residues: CSVGQGAFGGELFF. Written as DNA, the CDR3 is TGCAGCGTTGGTCAGGGGGCCTTTGGCGGGGAGCTGTTTTTT.

Turning to this clonotype: It may be a read error: a sequence one base away is much more abundant. The chain has TRBV11-1 and TRBJ2-1; D may be TRBD2 (5 bases). CDR3 length: 15 residues. Germline V gene data show CDR1 as SGHAT and CDR2 as FQDESV (reference sequence). Deletions cut 1 base from V and 5 bases from J, with 12 bases between. The CDR3 DNA reads TGTGCCAGCAGCTTAGATAGAGGGAGCCACAATGAGCAGTTCTTC. It encodes CASSLDRGSHNEQFF.

To note about this clonotype: At one end, the junction sequence differs from germline, possibly due to a read error. V gene TRBV29-1 combines with J gene TRBJ2-7; D is uncertain. The CDR3 runs to 12 residues. Germline loops: CDR1 SQVTM, CDR2 ANQGSEA. Here the CDR3 reads CSSWLNSREQHF. The CDR3 nucleotides are TGCAGCTCGTGGCTGAATTCGCGAGAGCAGCACTTC.

For this clonotype: A much larger clone sits a single nucleotide away, making a read error possible. V is TRBV6-6 and J is TRBJ1-4; D is perhaps TRBD1 (6 bases). The CDR3 is 16 amino acids. V was shortened by 5 bases and J by 8 bases, with 21 bases between the two germline ends. The V gene's germline CDR1 is MNHNY and CDR2 SVGAGI (reference sequence). The DNA of the CDR3 is TGTGCCAGCAGTACCAGGGGACGCCGGGGAGAAGAAAAACTGTTTTTT. It codes for CASSTRGRRGEEKLFF.

V is TRBV28 and J is TRBJ2-1; D gene uncertain. The CDR3 is 11 residues long. V lost 8 bases and J lost 3, with 5 bases in between. Germline V CDR1 and CDR2: MDHEN, SYDVKM. The CDR3 spells CASLYYNEQFF. CDR3 nucleotides: TGTGCCAGCTTATACTACAATGAGCAGTTCTTC.

This clonotype came up once. The junction and the germline gene differ at one end; a read error may be behind it. The chain employs TRBV4-2 and TRBJ2-7; tentatively, D is TRBD1 (6 bases). The CDR3 extends over 15 amino acids. Per germline, CDR1 LGHNA and CDR2 YNFKEQ. The CDR3 DNA reads TGTACCAGCAGCCACGCTACGACAGGCTCCTACGAGCAGTACTTC. This gives the protein CTSSHATTGSYEQYF.

V usage is TRBV7-9 and J usage is TRBJ1-5, with a possible D match to TRBD1 (6 bases). Trimming shortened V by 5 bases and J by 7 bases, and 12 bases separated the two germline ends. This CDR3 comprises 13 residues. Per the germline V gene, CDR1 is SEHNR and CDR2 is FQNEAQ (reference sequence). The CDR3 DNA reads TGTGCCAGCAGCGCTACAGGGAGCCAGCCCCAGCATTTT. Protein product: CASSATGSQPQHF. Filled out from reference TRBV7-9 and TRBJ1-5, the complete variable domain reads DTGVSQNPRHKITKRGQNVTFRCDPISEHNRLYWYRQTLGQGPEFLTYFQNEAQLEKSRLLSDRFSAERPKGSFSTLEIQRTEQGDSAMYLCASSATGSQPQHFGDGTRLSIL.

Notes on this clonotype: A much larger clonotype is one base distant, so this may be a read error. V usage is TRBV6-6 and J usage is TRBJ2-5; 9 nucleotides agree with TRBD1. Unmatched junction bases numbered 8, after V lost 8 bases and J lost 4 bases. The germline CDR1 and CDR2 sequences are MNHNY and SVGAGI (reference sequence). The CDR3 is made up of 14 amino acids. The CDR3 reads CASRTWTGVETQYF. CDR3 coding DNA: TGTGCCAGCCGTACCTGGACAGGGGTAGAGACCCAGTACTTC.

On this clonotype: It may be a read error: a sequence one base away is much more abundant. The J gene is TRBJ2-3, the V gene TRBV11-2; D might be TRBD1 or TRBD2, each matching 5 bases. The CDR3 runs 15 residues. CDR1 SGHAT and CDR2 FQNNGV come from the germline V gene. Here the CDR3 reads CASSSFEGRGDTRYF. The DNA for the CDR3 is TGTGCCAGCAGCTCATTCGAAGGACGAGGGGATACGCGGTATTTT.

This clonotype was observed many times. The gene calls are TRBV11-3 and TRBJ2-1; D not resolved. The V gene's germline CDR1 is SGHNT and CDR2 YENEEA. The ends were cut back, 5 bases at V and 6 bases at J, with 8 bases in the middle. The CDR3 has 12 amino acids. CDR3 sequence: CASSADINEQFF. The CDR3 coding sequence is TGTGCCAGCAGCGCGGATATCAATGAGCAGTTCTTC.

The V and J genes are TRBV28 and TRBJ1-5; possible D gene TRBD1, 6 bases. Trimming left V 2 bases short and J 1 base short, with 18 bases between. This CDR3 has 18 amino acids. From germline, CDR1 is MDHEN and CDR2 SYDVKM. CDR3: CASSLATGNEWSNQPQHF. CDR3 nucleotides: TGTGCCAGCAGTTTAGCAACAGGGAATGAGTGGAGCAATCAGCCCCAGCATTTT.

Of note for this clonotype: A clone one base away is much larger, so this may be a read error. Since no conserved phenylalanine or tryptophan closes the CDR3, a read error is the likely cause. This sequence joins TRBV4-1 and TRBJ2-7; the match to TRBD2 covers 9 bases. Germline V lookup: CDR1 MGHRA, CDR2 YSYEKL. CDR3 length: 17 residues. The ends lost 7 bases at V and 2 bases at J; junction bases unmatched: 15. CDR3 in DNA: TGCGCCAGCACCCTCACTAGCGGGTACTTTTCCACCTACGAGCAGTACCTC. Amino acids: CASTLTSGYFSTYEQYL.

In the case of this clonotype: Germline and junction disagree at one end, which may indicate a read error. The chain is built from TRBV11-2 and TRBJ2-7; D is undetermined. The CDR3 runs 12 residues. Germline V gene data show CDR1 as SGHAT and CDR2 as FQNNGV. CDR3 DNA sequence: TGTTCCAGCAGCCCCGATGGCTACGAGCAGTACTTC. Its protein product is CSSSPDGYEQYF.

Remarks on this clonotype: A much larger clone differs by one base, so this may be a read error. The CDR3 here is CASSLSSGNGNIQCF. CDR3 sequence (DNA): TGTGCCAGCAGCTTATCTAGCGGGAACGGAAACATTCAGTGCTTC. This sequence joins TRBV11-2 and TRBJ2-4; TRBD2 agrees at 9 bases. The CDR3 is made up of 15 amino acids. Germline values: CDR1 SGHAT, CDR2 FQNNGV.

The sample holds many counts of this clonotype. The rearrangement links TRBV4-1 to TRBJ2-7; perhaps TRBD1 as D (5 bases). The ends were cut back, 1 base at V and 2 bases at J, with 6 bases in the middle. The CDR3 runs to 13 residues. CDR1 and CDR2 (germline): MGHRA, YSYEKL. CDR3 nucleotides: TGCGCCAGCAGCCAAGGGGGCCCCTACGAGCAGTACTTC. It codes for CASSQGGPYEQYF.

Points on this clonotype: One base away lies a much larger clone, so this may be a sequencing read error. The rearrangement joins TRBV29-1 to TRBJ2-7, with D possibly being TRBD1 (6 bases). The V gene's germline CDR1 is SQVTM and CDR2 ANQGSEA. The CDR3 has 14 residues. CDR3 region: CTVAGTRSSYEQYF. The CDR3 nucleotides are TGCACCGTTGCCGGGACAAGGAGCTCCTACGAGCAGTACTTC.

The CDR3, as DNA: TGTGCCAGCAGCCAAGATAGGGAGGCGTGGGATGGCTACACCTTC. Its translation: CASSQDREAWDGYTF. The rearrangement links TRBV4-2 to TRBJ1-2, with D uncertain. Germline V gene lookup returns CDR1 LGHNA and CDR2 YNFKEQ. The length of the CDR3 is 15 residues. Trimming took 0 bases from V and 6 from J, leaving 14 bases between them.

The V call is TRBV14, the J call TRBJ2-2; TRBD2 agrees at 8 bases. Trimming took 0 bases from V and 5 from J; bases not matched to a gene: 2. The CDR3 is 15 amino acids. Looked up from germline, CDR1 is SGHDN and CDR2 is FVKESK. In DNA form, the CDR3 reads TGTGCCAGCAGCCAAGAACTAGCGGATACCGGGGAGCTGTTTTTT. Translating gives CASSQELADTGELFF.

In this sample, this clonotype turned up many times. V is TRBV11-2 and J is TRBJ2-1, with TRBD1 as a possible D gene (5 bases). V was cut by 6 bases and J by 0 bases, with 9 bases left in between. The CDR3 runs 14 residues. CDR1 and CDR2 (germline): SGHAT, FQNNGV. CDR3: CASSGQSSYNEQFF. The CDR3 DNA reads TGTGCCAGCAGTGGACAATCCTCCTACAATGAGCAGTTCTTC.

The V gene is TRBV10-3, the J gene TRBJ2-5; D is unresolved. Deletions cut 5 bases from V and 5 bases from J, with 12 bases between. CDR3 length equals 13 residues. Per germline, CDR1 ENHRY and CDR2 SYGVKD. CDR3: CAISTGPRETQYF. The CDR3 DNA reads TGTGCCATCAGTACGGGCCCCAGGGAGACCCAGTACTTC.

As concerns this clonotype: Since a much larger clone is just one base distant, this may be a read error. The V and J genes are TRBV29-1 and TRBJ2-1; D ambiguous. The CDR3 contains 12 residues. The germline V gene encodes CDR1 SQVTM and CDR2 ANQGSEA. DNA for the CDR3: TGCAGCGTTGACCTGGGGTACAATGAGCAGCTCTTC. It yields the protein CSVDLGYNEQLF.

This clonotype was recorded many times. The V call is TRBV11-2, the J call TRBJ2-5; D is uncertain. The CDR3 spans 12 residues. CDR1 and CDR2 (germline): SGHAT, FQNNGV. Trimming took off 5 bases at V and 1 base at J, with 5 bases between the two ends. The CDR3 loop reads CASSPAQETQYF. The CDR3 bases are TGTGCCAGCAGCCCCGCCCAAGAGACCCAGTACTTC.

This clonotype appeared a few times. This chain connects TRBV10-3 to TRBJ2-7; 7 nucleotides line up with TRBD1. Germline CDR1 reads ENHRY; CDR2 reads SYGVKD. This CDR3 is built from 12 residues. V lost 3 bases, J lost 6 bases, and 2 bases stayed unmatched. In DNA form, the CDR3 reads TGTGCCATCAGTGAAGGGGGCGGCGAGCAGTACTTC. It yields the protein CAISEGGGEQYF.

This chain connects TRBV11-2 to TRBJ2-2; 8 bases line up with TRBD2. This CDR3 contains 13 residues. With V trimmed by 9 bases and J by 11 bases, 11 bases remained unmatched. Germline V gives CDR1 SGHAT, CDR2 FQNNGV. CDR3 amino acids: CASSGREGGELFF. The CDR3 DNA sequence: TGTGCCAGTAGCGGACGGGAGGGCGGAGAGCTGTTTTTT.

This clonotype has only a few counts. Here the CDR3 DNA reads TGTGCCAGCAGCCCGCCCTCCGGGACTAGCGGACGCGGTGGGCAGTTCTTC. Its translation: CASSPPSGTSGRGGQFF. The rearrangement links TRBV14 to TRBJ2-1; 11 nucleotides align to TRBD2. This CDR3 contains 17 residues. J gave up 12 bases and V 4 bases, and 17 bases lay outside the gene matches. Germline-derived CDR1 and CDR2 are SGHDN and FVKESK.

The table lists this clonotype with a count of one. This rearrangement joins TRBV4-1 to TRBJ2-5; maybe TRBD1 (6 bases). This CDR3 comprises 18 residues. Germline CDR1 MGHRA, CDR2 YSYEKL. The ends were cut back, 4 bases at V and 2 bases at J, with 23 bases in the middle. In nucleotides, the CDR3 is TGCGCCAGCAGCCTCCATGGTGGGGACAAACCCGAACAAGAGACCCAGTACTTC. It specifies CASSLHGGDKPEQETQYF.

Comment on this clonotype: Compared with germline, one end of the junction differs, possibly owing to a read error. V and J are TRBV11-2 and TRBJ2-1; D is possibly TRBD2 (6 bases). The CDR3 runs to 17 residues. CDR1 and CDR2 from the germline V gene are SGHAT and FQNNGV. The CDR3 protein is CASSLTIAAVTVYEQFF. In nucleotides, the CDR3 is TGTGCCAGCAGCTTAACCATAGCGGCAGTAACGGTCTATGAACAGTTCTTC.

This clonotype was seen only a few times. The rearrangement joins TRBV11-2 to TRBJ2-1, with unresolved D. Trimming removed 0 bases from V and 6 bases from J, with 9 bases in between. This CDR3 comprises 14 residues. Germline V gene sequence: CDR1 SGHAT, CDR2 FQNNGV. The CDR3, as DNA: TGTGCCAGCAGCTTAGATGGGAACCGCAATGAGCAGTTCTTC. This codes for CASSLDGNRNEQFF. The whole variable domain, filled in from reference TRBV11-2 and TRBJ2-1, reads EAGVAQSPRYKIIEKRQSVAFWCNPISGHATLYWYQQILGQGPKLLIQFQNNGVVDDSQLPKDRFSAERLKGVDSTLKIQPAKLEDSAVYLCASSLDGNRNEQFFGPGTRLTVL.

With regard to this clonotype: A much larger clonotype is one base distant, so this may be a read error. This chain joins TRBV6-6 and TRBJ2-3; 7 bases map to TRBD2. CDR3 length: 12 residues. CDR1 is MNHNY, CDR2 SVGAGI, per germline (reference sequence). The CDR3 region has the DNA TGTACCAGCGGGGCGAACACAGATACGCAGTATTTT. Residues: CTSGANTDTQYF.

Note on this clonotype: The conserved closing phenylalanine or tryptophan is absent in this CDR3, likely reflecting a read error. The rearrangement uses TRBV11-2 and TRBJ2-3, with a possible D match to TRBD2 (5 bases). This CDR3 spans 17 amino acids. Per germline, CDR1 SGHAT and CDR2 FQNNGV. Trimming removed 0 bases at V and 3 bases at J, with 16 bases between. This chain's CDR3 is CASSLDQEAKVTDTQYS. In DNA form, the CDR3 reads TGTGCCAGCAGCTTAGATCAGGAGGCGAAGGTGACAGATACGCAGTATTCT.